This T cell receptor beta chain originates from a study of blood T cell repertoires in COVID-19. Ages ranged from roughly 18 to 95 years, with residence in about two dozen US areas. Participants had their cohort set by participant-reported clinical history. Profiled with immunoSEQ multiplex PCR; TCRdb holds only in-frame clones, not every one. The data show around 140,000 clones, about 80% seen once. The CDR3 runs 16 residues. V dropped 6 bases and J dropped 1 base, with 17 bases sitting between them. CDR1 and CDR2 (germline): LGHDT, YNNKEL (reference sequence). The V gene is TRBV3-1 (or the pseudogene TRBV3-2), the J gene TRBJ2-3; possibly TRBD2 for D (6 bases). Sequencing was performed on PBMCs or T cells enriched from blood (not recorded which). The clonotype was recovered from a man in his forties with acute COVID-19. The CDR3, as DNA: TGTGCCAGCAGTCGAGCGATGGGGGGAGGCACAGATACGCAGTATTTT. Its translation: CASSRAMGGGTDTQYF.